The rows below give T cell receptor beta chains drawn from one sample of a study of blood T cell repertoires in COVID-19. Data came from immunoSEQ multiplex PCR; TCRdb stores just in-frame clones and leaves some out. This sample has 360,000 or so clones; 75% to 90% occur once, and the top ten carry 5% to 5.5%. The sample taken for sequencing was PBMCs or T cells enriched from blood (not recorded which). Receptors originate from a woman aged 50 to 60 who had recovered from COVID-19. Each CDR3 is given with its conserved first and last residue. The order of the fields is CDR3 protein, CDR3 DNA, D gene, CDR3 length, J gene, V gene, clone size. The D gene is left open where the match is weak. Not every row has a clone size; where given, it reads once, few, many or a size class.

CASSPGVGAGGTYGYTF TGTGCCAGCTCACCAGGGGTTGGAGCGGGGGGCACCTATGGCTACACCTTC - 17 TRBJ1-2 TRBV18 -
CASASGLAEAFF TGTGCCAGCGCCTCGGGACTCGCTGAAGCTTTCTTT - 12 TRBJ1-1 TRBV28 -
CASSPSGGTGGTEAFF TGTGCCAGCAGCCCTTCCGGAGGGACAGGGGGCACTGAAGCTTTCTTT TRBD1 16 TRBJ1-1 TRBV7-9 -
CATSDSGLQGTQYF TGTGCCACCAGTGATTCGGGACTCCAAGGGACCCAGTACTTC - 14 TRBJ2-5 TRBV24-1 few
CASSLGGTGAYNEQFF TGTGCCAGCAGCTTGGGGGGGACAGGCGCTTACAATGAGCAGTTCTTC TRBD1 16 TRBJ2-1 TRBV5-6 once
CASRRQSNEKLFF TGTGCCAGTCGACGACAGTCTAATGAAAAACTGTTTTTT - 13 TRBJ1-4 TRBV6-5 -
CASSILSGLNTEAFF TGTGCCAGTAGTATCTTGTCGGGGTTGAACACTGAAGCTTTCTTT - 15 TRBJ1-1 TRBV19 once
CASSRTSGTYEQYF TGCGCCAGCAGCCGGACTAGCGGCACCTACGAGCAGTACTTC TRBD2 14 TRBJ2-7 TRBV5-1 -
CATSRTGGNEQFF TGTGCCACCAGCCGGACAGGGGGCAATGAGCAGTTCTTC TRBD1 13 TRBJ2-1 TRBV24-1 -
CSASAFLGSGTYNEQFF TGCAGTGCTAGTGCTTTTTTGGGTAGCGGGACTTACAATGAGCAGTTCTTC TRBD2 17 TRBJ2-1 TRBV20-1 -
CASSLSVSGGAPRNEQFF TGTGCCAGCAGCTTAAGTGTCAGCGGGGGGGCCCCTCGAAATGAGCAGTTCTTC TRBD2 18 TRBJ2-1 TRBV11-3 -
CASSPATIWGLRNTEAFF TGTGCCAGCTCACCGGCGACTATCTGGGGTTTGAGGAACACTGAAGCTTTCTTT - 18 TRBJ1-1 TRBV18 -
CASSPTEPQETQYF TGTGCCAGCTCCCCTACAGAGCCCCAAGAGACCCAGTACTTC - 14 TRBJ2-5 TRBV18 -
CASSLDSGGEGYEQYF TGTGCCAGCAGCTTAGATAGCGGGGGCGAAGGCTACGAGCAGTACTTC TRBD2 16 TRBJ2-7 TRBV11-2 -
CASSLREAETQYF TGTGCCAGCAGTTTGAGGGAGGCAGAGACCCAGTACTTC - 13 TRBJ2-5 TRBV12-3/TRBV12-4 -
CASSEAGTAIYEQYF TGTGCCAGCAGTGAAGCCGGGACAGCCATCTACGAGCAGTACTTC TRBD1 15 TRBJ2-7 TRBV25-1 -
CASSPTTYEQYF TGTGCCAGCAGCCCCACAACCTACGAGCAGTACTTC - 12 TRBJ2-7 TRBV7-9 once
CATSRDQGGDNEQFF TGTGCCACCAGCAGAGATCAGGGTGGGGACAATGAGCAGTTCTTC - 15 TRBJ2-1 TRBV15 -
CASSLKGAGNEQFF TGTGCCAGCAGCTTAAAGGGGGCGGGCAATGAGCAGTTCTTC TRBD1 14 TRBJ2-1 TRBV7-3 -
CASSQDRGGSSGNTIYF TGCGCCAGCAGCCAAGATCGGGGGGGGTCCTCTGGAAACACCATATATTTT - 17 TRBJ1-3 TRBV4-1 -
CASSYFDGVSGNTIYF TGTGCCAGCAGTTACTTTGACGGGGTCTCTGGAAACACCATATATTTT - 16 TRBJ1-3 TRBV6-2/TRBV6-3 -
CAWKSIYGYTF TGTGCCTGGAAGAGCATCTATGGCTACACCTTC - 11 TRBJ1-2 TRBV30 -
CASSESGTVAYGYTF TGTGCCAGCAGTGAATCCGGGACAGTTGCCTATGGCTACACCTTC TRBD1 15 TRBJ1-2 TRBV25-1 -
CASSWTATWGDTQYF TGTGCCAGCAGTTGGACAGCTACATGGGGAGATACGCAGTATTTT - 15 TRBJ2-3 TRBV27 few
CASSGTNNEQFF TGTGCCAGCTCGGGGACAAACAATGAGCAGTTCTTC - 12 TRBJ2-1 TRBV11-1 -
CASTADYHNEQFF TGTGCCAGTACGGCGGACTACCACAATGAGCAGTTCTTC - 13 TRBJ2-1 TRBV19 -
CASSQAGRGLIHGTEAFF TGCGCCAGCAGCCAAGCGGGCAGGGGGCTAATCCATGGCACTGAAGCTTTCTTT TRBD1 18 TRBJ1-1 TRBV4-1 -
CAWRGGWNYGYTF TGTGCCTGGCGCGGGGGCTGGAACTATGGCTACACCTTC - 13 TRBJ1-2 TRBV30 -
CASSIQGRGGEQYF TGTGCCAGTAGTATCCAGGGCCGAGGGGGCGAGCAGTACTTC - 14 TRBJ2-7 TRBV19 -
CASSMAGAGNTIYF TGTGCCAGTAGTATGGCAGGGGCTGGAAACACCATATATTTT - 14 TRBJ1-3 TRBV19 -
CASSGQLNTEAFF TGTGCCAGCAGCGGACAGCTGAACACTGAAGCTTTCTTT - 13 TRBJ1-1 TRBV13 -
CAGRSGLTNTEAFF TGTGCTGGGAGATCGGGCCTTACTAACACTGAAGCTTTCTTT - 14 TRBJ1-1 TRBV30 few
CSAARDGLDTQYF TGCAGCGCGGCCCGGGATGGGCTAGATACGCAGTATTTT - 13 TRBJ2-3 TRBV29-1 -
CASSLGQGAVTEAFF TGTGCCAGCAGCTTAGGGCAGGGGGCTGTCACTGAAGCTTTCTTT TRBD1 15 TRBJ1-1 TRBV7-2 -
CASSTTRVPKETQYF TGTGCCAGCAGCACGACCAGGGTTCCCAAAGAGACCCAGTACTTC - 15 TRBJ2-5 TRBV7-2 -
CASSQELQGDQPQHF TGTGCCAGCAGCCAAGAATTGCAGGGGGATCAGCCCCAGCATTTT TRBD1 15 TRBJ1-5 TRBV3-1/TRBV3-2 -
CASSFRDRGSQNTEAFF TGCGCCAGCAGCTTCCGGGACAGGGGTTCTCAGAACACTGAAGCTTTCTTT TRBD1 17 TRBJ1-1 TRBV5-1 -
CAPIPGGTGFRNEQFF TGTGCACCGATCCCTGGCGGGACAGGGTTTCGGAATGAGCAGTTCTTC TRBD1 16 TRBJ2-1 TRBV19 -
CASSYTLAGDGETQYF TGTGCCAGCAGTTACACTTTAGCGGGAGACGGGGAGACCCAGTACTTC TRBD2 16 TRBJ2-5 TRBV6-5 -
CASSEAPGTENGYTF TGTGCCAGCAGTGAAGCCCCCGGGACAGAAAACGGCTACACCTTC TRBD1 15 TRBJ1-2 TRBV2 -
CASSYSTLGEGHTF TGTGCCAGCAGTTACTCGACTTTAGGCGAGGGCCACACCTTC - 14 TRBJ1-2 TRBV6-2/TRBV6-3 -
CASSIDRGQPQHF TGTGCCAGTAGTATAGATCGGGGGCAGCCCCAGCATTTT - 13 TRBJ1-5 TRBV19 -
CASSWGGSKDTQYF TGTGCCAGCAGTTGGGGCGGGAGTAAGGATACGCAGTATTTT TRBD2 14 TRBJ2-3 TRBV6-2/TRBV6-3 few
CASSLGALASGAGELFF TGTGCCAGCAGCTTAGGGGCCCTAGCGAGTGGTGCCGGGGAGCTGTTTTTT - 17 TRBJ2-2 TRBV7-2 -
CASSQTSGGGELFF TGCGCCAGCAGCCAGACGAGCGGAGGCGGGGAGCTGTTTTTT - 14 TRBJ2-2 TRBV4-1 -
CAWAGGASNQPQHF TGTGCCTGGGCAGGGGGCGCGAGCAATCAGCCCCAGCATTTT TRBD1 14 TRBJ1-5 TRBV30 -
CASKVTGVANTEAFF TGTGCCAGCAAGGTGACAGGGGTTGCTAACACTGAAGCTTTCTTT TRBD1 15 TRBJ1-1 TRBV19 -
CASSEKRLAGARGGYEQYF TGTGCCAGCAGTGAAAAGCGACTAGCGGGGGCCCGAGGGGGCTACGAGCAGTACTTC TRBD2 19 TRBJ2-7 TRBV2 -
CASSFVSGVYEQYF TGTGCCAGCAGCTTTGTCTCGGGGGTCTACGAGCAGTACTTC - 14 TRBJ2-7 TRBV7-8 -
CASTPPGRVVGSGELFF TGTGCCAGCACCCCCCCGGGGAGGGTCGTCGGGTCCGGGGAGCTGTTTTTT TRBD2 17 TRBJ2-2 TRBV6-2/TRBV6-3 -
CASSPGGTSGGARSDTQYF TGCGCCAGCAGCCCGGGCGGGACTAGCGGGGGGGCCAGATCAGATACGCAGTATTTT TRBD2 19 TRBJ2-3 TRBV5-1 -
CASSRLAALNEQFF TGTGCCAGCAGCAGACTAGCGGCACTCAATGAGCAGTTCTTC TRBD2 14 TRBJ2-1 TRBV9 -
CASSHDSAYEQYF TGTGCCAGCAGCCACGACAGTGCCTACGAGCAGTACTTC - 13 TRBJ2-7 TRBV6-2/TRBV6-3 -
CASSVPTSGGARNIGELFF TGTGCCAGCAGCGTACCGACTAGCGGGGGGGCTAGAAACATCGGGGAGCTGTTTTTT TRBD2 19 TRBJ2-2 TRBV9 once
CASSQVTAGGKLFF TGTGCCAGCAGCCAAGTAACTGCCGGGGGGAAACTGTTTTTT - 14 TRBJ1-4 TRBV3-1/TRBV3-2 -
CASSELQAGDSPLHF TGTGCCAGCAGTGAATTGCAGGCCGGGGATTCACCCCTCCACTTT - 15 TRBJ1-6 TRBV25-1 -
CASTQGVYYEQYF TGTGCCAGCACTCAGGGGGTGTACTACGAGCAGTACTTC TRBD1 13 TRBJ2-7 TRBV7-3 -